Detailed here is one T cell receptor (beta chain). Which antigen it targets is not known. One base away there is no much larger clone; base qualities are not given. The data are from a study of cytomegalovirus exposure and HLA in healthy donors (dated 2017 in TCRdb). Background on the whole study: An earlier analysis of roughly 500 of the donors reported roughly 300 Gb of sequence data and more than 90 million unique TCR beta sequences from about 200 million T cells. A later genetic analysis took genome-wide SNP genotypes for about 55% of the roughly 700 donors and used that subset as a discovery cohort. An earlier analysis of around 640 of the donors used high-throughput TCR beta sequencing to judge whether each TCR beta V gene segment behaved as functional or pseudogenic. To study patterns of TCR occurrence, a later analysis re-analyzed previously published TCR beta repertoires from 600 to 750 donors and added high-resolution HLA genotyping. All discovery cohort repertoires had been generated on a single sequencing platform. Roughly 300 gigabases of sequencing data and approximately 84 million unique TCR sequences were included in an early release covering roughly 700 HLA-typed donors. Typing coverage differed by locus: A, B, C, DRB1 and DQB1 were typed in about 620-630 donors, DQA1 in 500 to 550, DPA1 in 600 to 610, and DPB1 in around 440. The study aimed to test whether signatures of past pathogen exposure could be identified by cataloging public T cell receptors. Besides the first cohort of around 670 subjects, a separate validation cohort made up of over a hundred different subjects was used. Among roughly 400 genotyped donors of the cohort, an average of about 240,000 unique TCR beta nucleotide sequences was sequenced per donor, of which approximately 19% were non-productive. Alongside the repertoire data, information on donor age, sex, ethnicity and CMV serostatus was compiled. Among the roughly 400 genotyped donors, approximately 77% belonged to the genetic ancestry cluster associated with self-reported Caucasian donors. The later analysis used no new phenotypic data to find candidate immune exposures, relying instead on TCR beta sequences and their occurrence across donors. The study profiled the T cell repertoires of hundreds of subjects by immunosequencing and related them to cytomegalovirus serostatus. HLA typing covered class I and class II loci at four-digit resolution. To predict cytomegalovirus infection status, the study brought together high-throughput TCR immunosequencing, statistical association of individual TCRs with disease status, and machine learning. Four to six DR-DQ haplotypes were handled as single units for association and clustering, since linkage in the cohort was strong. Results and caveats for the whole study, not just this receptor: The presence/absence analyses assumed that sequencing depth was roughly uniform across donors, and that assumption may not be true. Most TCR sequences were seen in very few donors, while some public TCRs were found in many individuals. Strong co-occurrence of HLA alleles, especially DR and DQ, made assigning TCR associations to individual alleles difficult. The only immune exposure information available for the cohort was CMV serostatus. In a later analysis, most CMV-associated TCR beta chains were found to appear HLA-restricted, with HLA associations seemingly driven largely by CMV exposure. V-gene and J-gene trimming of TCR beta chains was associated with a missense DCLRE1C variant in a later genetic analysis, and the association was replicated in an independent cohort. A further reported finding was that TCR beta sequences accurately predicted the HLA-A and HLA-B alleles for most subjects in the first cohort. The authors suggested that the approach could potentially be extended to other disease states and immunological phenotypes. Linkage disequilibrium might explain the correlated functional status among segregating V segments, but an unknown experimental factor could not be excluded. In both the original and validation cohorts, the classifier was reported to diagnose cytomegalovirus status with high specificity and sensitivity. Some IMGT-functional V segments, including TRBV6-2 and TRBV6-3, could not be distinguished by the 87-base-pair reads and were therefore excluded. A later genetic analysis reported fewer N-insertions in productive TCRs among donors in an Asian-associated ancestry cluster than the roughly 700-donor mean. In a later analysis, HLA-associated TCR beta chains were found to be more clonally expanded and to have lower generation probabilities than equally common non-associated chains. According to a later analysis, TCR association rates differed among HLA loci, with DRB1 alleles showing the most associated TCRs and HLA-C alleles showing the fewest. In an earlier analysis of roughly 560 of the donors, most TCR beta V segments were observed in productive rearrangements about 87% or about 30% of the time, broadly matching IMGT annotations. In a later analysis, 16,951 TCR beta sequences were associated with specific HLA alleles at a false discovery rate of 0.05. A total of roughly 160 TCR beta chains were listed by the study as associated with cytomegalovirus. Because HLA typing was missing for some donors at each locus, association tests included only the typed subset. About 15 rarely observed V segments, including chromosome 9 orphons, were excluded from the earlier analysis of almost 600 of the donors because counts were too low. Three of the identified cytomegalovirus-associated TCR beta chains were confirmed in vitro to be specific for cytomegalovirus antigens. The cohort was sequenced for TCR beta chains only, and without alpha or paired-chain data the features that could be detected were limited. In a later analysis, several top co-occurrence clusters were reported to appear linked to parvovirus B19, influenza, CMV and Epstein-Barr virus. A cluster of highly shared sequence variants was judged likely to represent a technical artifact of the sequencing pipeline.

As encoded in the germline V gene, CDR1 is SGHTS while CDR2 is YDEGEE. Reading from cysteine to phenylalanine, the CDR3 counts 14 amino acids. The DNA shown is the 42-base CDR3, in frame from base 1. V is shortened by 0 bases, J by 1 base, and the region joining them spans 6 bases. Library preparation employed the immunoSEQ multiplex PCR assay. The multiplex PCR relied on a mix of 60 forward primers for TCR Vbeta segments and 13 reverse primers for TCR Jbeta segments. The CDR3 region of rearranged TCR beta genes was amplified from genomic DNA with a multiplex PCR assay. The Illumina HiSeq System was used to sequence the amplified TCR beta libraries as 87-base-pair reads. As for the original processing: A later analysis tallied tens of millions of unique TCR beta chains across the 650 to 750 repertoires, and around 9.9 million of those chains were shared by two or more donors. A nearest-neighbor algorithm error-corrected the raw reads and collapsed the reads into unique sequences, merging closely related sequences to remove PCR and sequencing errors. Alignment of CDR3 sequences to IMGT reference sequences was used to assign V, D and J gene segments. For a sequence to be retained, a match of at least six nucleotides was required to both a V gene segment and a J gene segment. A rearrangement was called productive if the CDR3 had no stop codons and remained in frame with V and J, and every other rearrangement was called non-productive. Following IMGT convention, CDR3 was defined as the stretch from the second conserved V-encoded cysteine up to the conserved J-encoded phenylalanine. In an earlier analysis of approximately 590 of the donors, sequences lacking an unambiguous match to a single V gene segment were excluded. In an earlier analysis of several hundred of the donors, V segments were called functional above 56.7% productive rearrangements and were called segregating when the between-donor standard deviation exceeded 5%. A statistical classification framework was built to diagnose cytomegalovirus status from the catalog of TCR beta chain sequences. In a later analysis, V and J genes were assigned by comparing TCR nucleotide sequences against IMGT/GENE-DB human TR gene sequences. A later analysis assigned CDR3 sequences and most-parsimonious VDJ recombination scenarios with the TCRdist pipeline. In a later analysis, every TCR beta chain was defined by the combination of its CDR3 amino acid sequence and its V-gene family, and reads without a unique V-gene family were dropped. In a later analysis, nearly 600 highly shared, low-generation-probability nucleotide sequences were removed to address suspected cross-contamination and a sequencing artifact. A later analysis calculated a clonal expansion index for each public chain from normalized within-repertoire ranks of inferred template counts. A later analysis computed generation probabilities with a VDJ recombination model fitted to out-of-frame rearrangements, and checked the results against IGoR. In a later analysis, TCR-TCR, TCR-HLA and TCR-CMV co-occurrence was scored with hypergeometric tests, and a repertoire-size bias correction was applied to TCR pairs. To estimate false discovery rates, a later analysis permuted the HLA or CMV assignments 20 times. In a later analysis, co-occurring TCRs were grouped using DBSCAN, and TCRdist sequence similarity was added for clustering within HLA-allele-positive subsets. Repertoires with fewer than 30,000 or more than 120,000 public chains were left out of co-occurrence clustering, as were a few repertoires with anomalous nucleotide sharing. Held by TCRdb, this immuneACCESS table contains in-frame sequences only and omits some clones. Under half of the omission traces to an unresolved V gene where checked; the cause of the rest is unknown. V, J and clone size are taken as reported in that table, and D and trimming were inferred from the DNA itself. This sample is represented by about 120,000 clones; about 75% of them were singletons. About 30% of the sample is held by the ten biggest clonotypes.

In total, more than 500 healthy bone marrow donors made up the cohort. At the time of sampling, all cohort members were nominally healthy, though unrecorded immune exposures were likely present. The donor was CMV seropositive and was included in the group of 250 to 350 seropositive cohort members. A peripheral blood sample was provided by each donor, and peripheral blood mononuclear cells were used for TCR beta sequencing. Genomic DNA was extracted from the blood cell samples with the Qiagen DNeasy Blood Extraction Kit. Sequenced: PBMCs. The chain uses TRBV5-8 and TRBJ2-3, with the D gene not clear enough to name. The receptor comes from a man aged 55 to 70 in good health and CMV-seropositive. Read as DNA, the sequence is TGTGCCAGCAGCTTGGAGCTGGGCACAGATACGCAGTATTTT. The translation is CASSLELGTDTQYF.